This T cell receptor beta chain was captured in a study of shared clonotypes between healthy human individuals. Study results and caveats: As a rule, naive subsets had a larger estimated richness than memory subsets. The sampled material consisted only of blood, and tissue repertoires are likely to differ.

Every subset had its genomic DNA shared out evenly among several immunoSEQ plates. Libraries were prepared by immunoSEQ multiplex PCR; TCRdb keeps only in-frame clonotypes and omits some of them. There are roughly 570,000 clones in the sample; roughly 98% occur only once, and roughly 0.29% lies in the top ten. A remark on this clone: Its target is unknown.

Deletions cut 6 bases from V and 5 bases from J, with 13 bases between. The CDR3 contains 13 residues. From germline, CDR1 is LNHDA and CDR2 SQIVND (reference sequence). CD45RO negativity and positive selection for CCR7 defined naive CD8 cells, a population that excluded terminally differentiated effector memory CD45RA+ cells. All participating donors were Caucasian adults from Nashville, Tennessee. V is TRBV19 and J is TRBJ1-1; D remains unclear. The source is a man younger than 45 in good health. Sequenced input: naive CD8+ T cells sorted from blood. Here the CDR3 reads CASRTIGRTEAFF. The CDR3 DNA is TGTGCCAGTAGGACAATCGGACGGACTGAAGCTTTCTTT. The entire variable domain, with the rest obtained from reference TRBV19 and TRBJ1-1, is as follows: DGGITQSPKYLFRKEGQNVTLSCEQNLNHDAMYWYRQDPGQGLRLIYYSQIVNDFQKGDIAEGYSVSREKKESFPLTVTSAQKNPTAFYLCASRTIGRTEAFFGQGTRLTVV.